The clone carrying this TCR beta chain appeared a single time. The data were taken from a study of blood T cell repertoires in COVID-19. Study-level information: Spain, Italy and the United States supplied samples that represented acute and convalescent COVID-19. The cDNA or gDNA used as material had been derived from T cells, B-cell-depleted T cells, or PBMCs.

In the authors' methods: Counts of nucleated cells, estimated from reference gene primer amplification, were obtained. The protocol was immunoSEQ multiplex PCR, while the TCRdb copy is restricted to in-frame clones and leaves out a portion. The V and J calls and the clone size are those of that table, but D and trimming were determined from the DNA. The sample shows 210,000 or so clones, 70% to 90% of them seen only once. The receptor was isolated from a woman in her thirties or forties who had recovered from COVID-19. Sequencing was carried out using peripheral blood.

CDR3 coding DNA: TGTGCCAGTAGTGCGAGGGGACAGCTCCAGGCCGGGGAGCTGTTTTTT. Its protein is CASSARGQLQAGELFF. The V and J genes are TRBV19 and TRBJ2-2; 7 nucleotides match TRBD1. This CDR3 spans 16 amino acids. The V segment lost 5 bases and the J segment 6 bases; nucleotides outside the gene matches: 12. The V gene's germline CDR1 is LNHDA and CDR2 SQIVND (reference sequence).